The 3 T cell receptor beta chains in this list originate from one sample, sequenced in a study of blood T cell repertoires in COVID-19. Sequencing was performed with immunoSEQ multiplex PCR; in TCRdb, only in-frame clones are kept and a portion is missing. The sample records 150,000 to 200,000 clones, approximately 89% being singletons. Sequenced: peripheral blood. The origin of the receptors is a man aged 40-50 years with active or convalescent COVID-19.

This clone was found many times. The DNA for the CDR3 is TGTGCCAGCAGCTCCCGCGGGACCCCCTACGAGCAGTACTTC. Its translation: CASSSRGTPYEQYF. This rearrangement joins TRBV5-5 to TRBJ2-7; weak D call: TRBD2 (6 bases). CDR3 size: 14 residues. CDR1 SGHKS and CDR2 YYEKEE come from the germline V gene (reference sequence). V lost 3 bases and J lost 2, with 12 bases in between.

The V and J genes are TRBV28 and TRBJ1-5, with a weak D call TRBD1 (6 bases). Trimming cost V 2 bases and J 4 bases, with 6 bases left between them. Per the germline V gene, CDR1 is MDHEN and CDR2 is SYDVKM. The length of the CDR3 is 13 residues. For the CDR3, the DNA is TGTGCCAGCAGTTTAACAGGGAATCAGCCCCAGCATTTT. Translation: CASSLTGNQPQHF.

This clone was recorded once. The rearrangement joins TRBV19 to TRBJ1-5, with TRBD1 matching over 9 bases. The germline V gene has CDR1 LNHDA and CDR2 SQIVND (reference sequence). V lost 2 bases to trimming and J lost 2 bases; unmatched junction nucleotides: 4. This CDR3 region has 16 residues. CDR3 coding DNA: TGTGCCAGTAGTATAAACCGGGACAGGGGCAATCAGCCCCAGCATTTT. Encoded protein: CASSINRDRGNQPQHF.